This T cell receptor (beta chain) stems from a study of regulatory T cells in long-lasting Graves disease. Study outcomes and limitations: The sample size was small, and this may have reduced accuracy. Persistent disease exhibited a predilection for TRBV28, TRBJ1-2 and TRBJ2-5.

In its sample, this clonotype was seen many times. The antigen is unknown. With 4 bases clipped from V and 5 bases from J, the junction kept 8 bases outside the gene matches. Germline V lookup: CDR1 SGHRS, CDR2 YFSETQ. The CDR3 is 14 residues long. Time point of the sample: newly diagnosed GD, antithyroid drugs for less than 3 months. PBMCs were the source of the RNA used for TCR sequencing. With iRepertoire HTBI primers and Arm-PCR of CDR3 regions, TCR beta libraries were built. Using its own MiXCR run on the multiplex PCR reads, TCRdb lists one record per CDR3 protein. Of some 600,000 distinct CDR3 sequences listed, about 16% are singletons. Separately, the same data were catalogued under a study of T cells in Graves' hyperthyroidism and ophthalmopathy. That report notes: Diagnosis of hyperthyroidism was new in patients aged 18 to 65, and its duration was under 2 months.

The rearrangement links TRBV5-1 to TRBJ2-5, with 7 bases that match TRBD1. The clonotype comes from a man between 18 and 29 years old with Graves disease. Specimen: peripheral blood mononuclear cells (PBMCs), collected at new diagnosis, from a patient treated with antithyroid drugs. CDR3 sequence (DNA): TGCGCCAGCAGCAACGGACAGGCGAAGGAGACCCAGTACTTC. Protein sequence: CASSNGQAKETQYF.